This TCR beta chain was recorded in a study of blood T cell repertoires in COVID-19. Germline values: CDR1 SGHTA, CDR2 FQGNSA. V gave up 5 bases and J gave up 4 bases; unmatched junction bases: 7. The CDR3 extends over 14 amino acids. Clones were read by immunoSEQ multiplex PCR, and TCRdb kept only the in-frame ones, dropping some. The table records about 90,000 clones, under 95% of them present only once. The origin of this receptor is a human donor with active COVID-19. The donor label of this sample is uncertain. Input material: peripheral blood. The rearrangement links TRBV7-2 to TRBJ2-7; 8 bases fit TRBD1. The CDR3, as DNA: TGTGCCAGCAGCGTGGACAGGGTCACGTACGAGCAGTACTTC. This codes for CASSVDRVTYEQYF.